This entry concerns a single TCR beta chain. Its specificity is unknown. The V and J ends lost 6 bases and 0 bases respectively, with 14 bases between them. CDR3 size: 15 residues. Germline CDR1 MDHEN, CDR2 SYDVKM. This sample was taken from a study of shared clonotypes between healthy human individuals. Regarding the study as a whole: Memory subsets generally showed smaller estimated richness than naive subsets did. Donor clonotype sharing was expected to depend on sequencing depth.

The repertoire was sequenced with immunoSEQ multiplex PCR; TCRdb's copy has only in-frame clones and lacks some. This table has approximately 2,300,000 clones, around 90% appearing once. The sequenced material came from naive CD4+ T cells from PBMCs. Subset specified: CD45RA+ positively selected. The chain carries TRBV28 and TRBJ1-2, with a weak D call TRBD1 (5 bases). The receptor comes from a man aged 18-30 years in good health. Some clones in this sample may be carry-over from other donors' samples. CDR3 nucleotides: TGTGCCAGCAGCGGAAGGGCAGGGTCTAACTATGGCTACACCTTC. Encoded protein: CASSGRAGSNYGYTF.